These T cell receptor beta chains were read from a single sample in a study of blood T cell repertoires in COVID-19. The repertoire was sequenced with immunoSEQ multiplex PCR; TCRdb's copy has only in-frame clones and lacks some. Counted here are 200,000 to 250,000 clones, about 80% occurring once; the ten biggest clones make up about 2.1%. The sequenced sample consisted of peripheral blood. These receptors all come from a woman aged 60 to 75 with acute or convalescent COVID-19. CDR3s include the opening cysteine and the closing phenylalanine or tryptophan. The order of the fields is clone size, D gene, CDR3 length, V gene, J gene, CDR3 DNA, CDR3 protein. A D gene is named only where the DNA matches it firmly. Expanded clones get a size class; other rows say once, few or many, or leave the size out.

>.|TRBD1|14|TRBV7-2|TRBJ2-1
TGTGCCAGCAGCTTCGAGACAGGGGGCTTTGAGCAGTTCTTC
CASSFETGGFEQFF
>.|TRBD1|13|TRBV12-3/TRBV12-4|TRBJ2-5
TGTGCCAGCAGGAAATCAGGGGGAGAGACCCAGTACTTC
CASRKSGGETQYF
>.|.|15|TRBV9|TRBJ1-1
TGTGCCAGCAGCGTAGATGGGGGGGCGCGAACTGAAGCTTTCTTT
CASSVDGGARTEAFF
>.|TRBD1|14|TRBV3-1/TRBV3-2|TRBJ1-2
TGTGCCAGCAGCTCGGACAGGGGACAGGGTGGCTACACCTTC
CASSSDRGQGGYTF
>.|TRBD2|20|TRBV7-6|TRBJ2-7
TGTGCCAGCAGCTTAGCGCCGGGACTAGCGGGTCAAAAGAGCTCCTACGAGCAGTACTTC
CASSLAPGLAGQKSSYEQYF
>few|TRBD1|14|TRBV18|TRBJ1-2
TGTGCCAGCTCACCCGTGGACAGGGACTATGGCTACACCTTC
CASSPVDRDYGYTF
>.|.|15|TRBV18|TRBJ1-1
TGTGCCAGCTCACCAGGACAGTTTGAGAGCACTGAAGCTTTCTTT
CASSPGQFESTEAFF
>.|.|17|TRBV2|TRBJ1-4
TGTGCCAGCAGTGCAAAGGGGACACTTTGGCAAAATGAAAAACTGTTTTTT
CASSAKGTLWQNEKLFF
>.|TRBD2|19|TRBV2|TRBJ2-3
TGTGCCAGCAGTGATATTTTCCTAGCGGGGACACCTAGCACAGATACGCAGTATTTT
CASSDIFLAGTPSTDTQYF
>.|.|15|TRBV4-1|TRBJ2-7
TGCGCCAGCAGCCAAGATTCAGGTGCCGGGGTCGAGCAGTACTTC
CASSQDSGAGVEQYF
>.|TRBD1|15|TRBV5-6|TRBJ1-2
TGTGCCAGCAGCACCGCCGACAGGGGGCGAGCTGGCTACACCTTC
CASSTADRGRAGYTF
>few|TRBD2|13|TRBV27|TRBJ2-3
TGTGCCAGCAGTCCCTTGCGGGGGGATACGCAGTATTTT
CASSPLRGDTQYF
>.|.|16|TRBV7-9|TRBJ1-1
TGTGCCAGCAGCCCCCGAGACACAACCTTGAACACTGAAGCTTTCTTT
CASSPRDTTLNTEAFF
>.|TRBD1|13|TRBV7-9|TRBJ1-6
TGTGCCAGCAGCTTAGGGACAGGCTCACCCCTCCACTTT
CASSLGTGSPLHF
>.|.|14|TRBV15|TRBJ1-2
TGTGCCACCAGTACGGGACATTCTCTCTATGGCTACACCTTC
CATSTGHSLYGYTF
>once|.|14|TRBV9|TRBJ1-6
TGTGCCAGCAGCTCCGAGGGGGTTGATTCACCCCTCCACTTT
CASSSEGVDSPLHF
>.|.|15|TRBV7-2|TRBJ1-5
TGTGCCAGCAGCTTAAAGTCGGGAAACAATCAGCCCCAGCATTTT
CASSLKSGNNQPQHF
>once|TRBD2|14|TRBV28|TRBJ2-7
TGTGCCAGCAGTTTCGGGGGGAGCTCCTACGAGCAGTACTTC
CASSFGGSSYEQYF
>few|TRBD1|15|TRBV6-5|TRBJ2-2
TGTGCCAGCAGCCGCCGGGACAGGGGTACCGGGGAGCTGTTTTTT
CASSRRDRGTGELFF
>.|.|16|TRBV27|TRBJ2-3
TGTGCCAGCAGTTTACAGGGTACATTTGCAACAGATACGCAGTATTTT
CASSLQGTFATDTQYF
>.|TRBD1|16|TRBV6-6|TRBJ1-2
TGTGCCACTAAACAGGGGGCTAGTGGAAGTTGGTATGGCTACACCTTC
CATKQGASGSWYGYTF
>.|.|16|TRBV5-1|TRBJ1-3
TGCGCCAGCAGCGTGGGAGACTCCAACTCTGGAAACACCATATATTTT
CASSVGDSNSGNTIYF
>.|.|10|TRBV10-3|TRBJ1-1
TGTGCCACAATTAACACTGAAGCTTTCTTT
CATINTEAFF
>few|TRBD2|14|TRBV28|TRBJ2-1
TGTGCCAGCAGATTAGCGGGGGACTACAATGAGCAGTTCTTC
CASRLAGDYNEQFF
>.|.|13|TRBV19|TRBJ2-3
TGTGCCAGTAGTGGCCGGGGAATGGATACGCAGTATTTT
CASSGRGMDTQYF
>.|.|13|TRBV27|TRBJ1-6
TGTGCCAGCAGAGGACAGAGTAATTCACCCCTCCACTTT
CASRGQSNSPLHF
>.|TRBD1|13|TRBV5-1|TRBJ1-2
TGCGCCAGCAGCTTGGAGGGGGCGAGTGGCTACACCTTC
CASSLEGASGYTF
>.|TRBD2|14|TRBV7-8|TRBJ2-7
TGTGCCAGCAGCTCACTAGCGCCGTCCTACGAGCAGTACTTC
CASSSLAPSYEQYF
>.|.|14|TRBV6-2/TRBV6-3|TRBJ2-5
TGTGCCAGCAGCCGGAATCTCGGAGGGGAGACCCAGTACTTC
CASSRNLGGETQYF
>.|.|14|TRBV4-2|TRBJ2-2
TGTGCCAGCAGCCAACAGGGAAGCGCCGGGGAGCTGTTTTTT
CASSQQGSAGELFF
>.|TRBD2|16|TRBV4-2|TRBJ2-1
TGTGCCAGCAGCCCCGCGCTAGCGGGGGACAACAATGAGCAGTTCTTC
CASSPALAGDNNEQFF
>.|TRBD2|13|TRBV11-1|TRBJ2-5
TGTGCCAGCAGCTTAACTAGCGGGGGGACCCAGTACTTC
CASSLTSGGTQYF
>.|.|15|TRBV5-5|TRBJ1-6
TGTGCCAGCAGCTTGGGGGACTCCCCTAATTCACCCCTCCACTTT
CASSLGDSPNSPLHF
>.|.|16|TRBV29-1|TRBJ2-1
TGCAGCGTTGAAGTGTTCGGGATGAGCTCCTACAATGAGCAGTTCTTC
CSVEVFGMSSYNEQFF
>.|TRBD1|13|TRBV5-1|TRBJ2-1
TGCGCCAGCAAGAGACAGGGATGGAATGAGCAGTTCTTC
CASKRQGWNEQFF
>.|.|13|TRBV7-2|TRBJ1-2
TGTGCCAGCAGCCCTTACACAGGCTATGGCTACACCTTC
CASSPYTGYGYTF
>.|.|16|TRBV2|TRBJ2-1
TGTGCCAGCAGTGAAGTTCGGGGTAGCTCCTACAATGAGCAGTTCTTC
CASSEVRGSSYNEQFF